What follows are 2 T cell receptor beta chains derived from one specimen sequenced in a study of cytomegalovirus exposure and HLA in healthy donors. Primers for the PCR totalled 60 Vbeta and 13 Jbeta. Libraries were prepared by immunoSEQ multiplex PCR; TCRdb keeps only in-frame clonotypes and omits some of them. The listing records approximately 70,000 clones. Specimen: PBMCs. The receptors derive from a middle-aged woman in good health and CMV-seropositive.

The V gene is TRBV6-5, the J gene TRBJ2-7; 7 bases agree with TRBD1. This CDR3 comprises 14 residues. Per germline, CDR1 MNHEY and CDR2 SVGAGI. V lost 5 bases to trimming and J lost 4 bases; unmatched junction nucleotides: 8. CDR3 DNA sequence: TGTGCCAGCAGTCCAACCTACAGGGGTTACGAGCAGTACTTC. Translating it yields CASSPTYRGYEQYF.

V and J are TRBV27 and TRBJ1-1, with D hard to call. This CDR3 has 15 amino acids. Germline V gives CDR1 MNHEY, CDR2 SMNVEV (reference sequence). V was shortened by 0 bases and J by 5 bases, with 13 bases between the two germline ends. The CDR3 nucleotides are TGTGCCAGCAGTTTATCTACGGCACTGAGGACTGAAGCTTTCTTT. Amino acids: CASSLSTALRTEAFF.